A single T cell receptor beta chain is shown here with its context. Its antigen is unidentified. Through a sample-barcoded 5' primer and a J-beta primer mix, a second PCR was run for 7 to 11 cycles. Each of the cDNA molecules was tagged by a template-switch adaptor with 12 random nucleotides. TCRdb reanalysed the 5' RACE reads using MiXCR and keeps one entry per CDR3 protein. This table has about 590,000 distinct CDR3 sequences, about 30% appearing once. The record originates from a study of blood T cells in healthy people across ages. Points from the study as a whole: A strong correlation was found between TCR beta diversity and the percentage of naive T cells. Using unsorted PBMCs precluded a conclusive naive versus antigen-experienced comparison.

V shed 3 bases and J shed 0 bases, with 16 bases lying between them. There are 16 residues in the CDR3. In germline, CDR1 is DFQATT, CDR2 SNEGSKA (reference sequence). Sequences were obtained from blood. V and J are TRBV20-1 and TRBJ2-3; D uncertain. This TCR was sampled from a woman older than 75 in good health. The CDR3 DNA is TGCAGTGCTAGGCCCTCACGAGGAGTAAGCACAGATACGCAGTATTTT. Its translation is CSARPSRGVSTDTQYF.